The 23 T cell receptor beta chains presented below share a single source sample, sequenced in a study of T cell responses to AZD1222 COVID-19 vaccine. Method: immunoSEQ multiplex PCR; TCRdb's copy keeps in-frame clones and lacks some. The repertoire includes 90,000 or so clones, approximately 91% of them detected once, and less than 20% sits in the top ten. The specimen was peripheral blood, collected on day 0 of AZD1222 vaccination. The receptors come from an adult in good health.

This rearrangement joins TRBV19 to TRBJ1-1; D unresolved. CDR3 length: 15 amino acids. Germline assignment: CDR1 LNHDA and CDR2 SQIVND (reference sequence). Trimming pared 2 bases from V and 3 bases from J, leaving 13 bases between. CDR3 protein: CASSIWPTRDTEAFF. The CDR3 coding sequence is TGTGCCAGTAGTATATGGCCAACCCGGGACACTGAAGCTTTCTTT.

The chain combines TRBV15 with TRBJ1-1; D remains unclear. Per germline, CDR1 LNHNV and CDR2 YYDKDF (reference sequence). This CDR3 contains 14 residues. V gave up 1 base and J gave up 1 base, with 7 bases separating them. In nucleotides, the CDR3 is TGTGCCACCAGCAGAGCTGGCTCGAACACTGAAGCTTTCTTT. The encoded protein is CATSRAGSNTEAFF. The full variable domain, completed using reference TRBV15 and TRBJ1-1, is DAMVIQNPRYQVTQFGKPVTLSCSQTLNHNVMYWYQQKSSQAPKLLFHYYDKDFNNEADTPDNFQSRRPNTSFCFLDIRSPGLGDTAMYLCATSRAGSNTEAFFGQGTRLTVV.

The rearrangement joins TRBV7-2 to TRBJ2-2, with 10 nucleotides matching TRBD2. This CDR3 region has 17 residues. Losses at the gene ends were 5 bases for V and 6 bases for J; bases not matched to a gene: 12. Germline V gene sequence: CDR1 SGHTA, CDR2 FQGNSA. This CDR3 reads CASSLSPSSGRPGELFF. The CDR3 DNA is TGTGCCAGCAGCCTAAGCCCCAGTAGCGGGAGGCCCGGGGAGCTGTTTTTT.

V gene TRBV4-1 combines with J gene TRBJ2-5; 10 positions match TRBD2. CDR3 length equals 15 residues. J was trimmed by 7 bases and V by 1 base; bases with no gene match: 6. Germline V lookup: CDR1 MGHRA, CDR2 YSYEKL. As DNA, the CDR3 is TGCGCCAGCAGCCAAGTACTAGCGGGGATGGGGACCCAGTACTTC. Translated: CASSQVLAGMGTQYF.

The chain links TRBV4-3 to TRBJ2-2; either TRBD1 or TRBD2 may fit D (6 bases each). V lost 0 bases, J lost 5 bases, and 25 bases lay in between. Per germline, CDR1 LGHNA and CDR2 YSLEER. The CDR3 spans 20 residues. The CDR3 region is CASSQDRIVQGRLSTGELFF. CDR3 DNA sequence: TGCGCCAGCAGCCAAGATCGGATAGTTCAGGGGAGGTTAAGTACCGGGGAGCTGTTTTTT.

The sample holds one count of this clone. The rearrangement uses TRBV28 and TRBJ2-3; tentatively, D is TRBD2 (7 bases). The CDR3 runs 14 residues. Germline CDR1 reads MDHEN; CDR2 reads SYDVKM. The V and J ends lost 6 bases and 6 bases respectively, with 16 bases between them. The CDR3, as DNA: TGTGCCAGCAGCCCCGGCGGGGGCGCGGATACGCAGTATTTT. Protein product: CASSPGGGADTQYF.

This clone has just one count. The chain recombines TRBV6-2 or TRBV6-3 with TRBJ2-3, with a weak D call TRBD2 (6 bases). CDR3 size: 14 residues. The V gene lost 4 bases and the J gene lost 5 bases, with 13 bases spanning the gap. Germline CDR1 MNHEY, CDR2 SVGEGT. The chain's CDR3 is CASSSGGAGDTQYF. The DNA for the CDR3 is TGTGCCAGCAGTTCCGGGGGAGCCGGAGATACGCAGTATTTT.

The rearrangement uses TRBV15 and TRBJ2-1; 8 nucleotides align to TRBD2. The CDR3 consists of 19 residues. Germline CDR1 and CDR2: LNHNV and YYDKDF (reference sequence). V lost 0 bases, J lost 0 bases, and 10 bases stayed unmatched. CDR3 protein: CATSRESPRAGASYNEQFF. CDR3 sequence (DNA): TGTGCCACCAGCAGAGAGTCCCCTCGAGCGGGGGCCTCCTACAATGAGCAGTTCTTC.

The rearrangement joins TRBV7-2 to TRBJ1-5; 10 bases agree with TRBD1. This CDR3 has 16 amino acids. V was pared by 5 bases and J by 7 bases, with 11 bases of the junction left unmatched. Germline CDR1 SGHTA, CDR2 FQGNSA. CDR3 bases: TGTGCCAGCAGCACCGGGGACAGGGGATCGGGCCAGCCCCAGCATTTT. This gives the protein CASSTGDRGSGQPQHF.

This sequence joins TRBV10-3 and TRBJ1-1; D is uncertain. The V end was cut by 6 bases, the J end by 7 bases, with 15 bases between. The CDR3 contains 13 residues. Germline CDR1 is ENHRY and CDR2 is SYGVKD. The CDR3 DNA follows: TGTGCCATCAGCCGGCCCGACTCTCGTGAAGCTTTCTTT. It encodes CAISRPDSREAFF.

This chain uses TRBV9 with TRBJ1-5; 7 bases fit TRBD1. V gave up 0 bases and J gave up 9 bases; unmatched junction bases: 6. The germline V gene has CDR1 SGDLS and CDR2 YYNGEE. There are 14 residues in the CDR3. DNA for the CDR3: TGTGCCAGCAGCGTAGAGTACAGGGGAGGGCCCCAGCATTTT. Translation gives CASSVEYRGGPQHF.

This chain connects TRBV7-9 to TRBJ1-3; D remains ambiguous. Germline CDR1 reads SEHNR; CDR2 reads FQNEAQ (reference sequence). Trimming took 1 base from V and 0 from J, leaving 7 bases between them. This CDR3 is built from 15 residues. For the CDR3, the DNA is TGTGCCAGCAGCTTAGATCCGGCCTCTGGAAACACCATATATTTT. Amino acid sequence: CASSLDPASGNTIYF.

DNA for the CDR3: TGTGCCACCAGTGATACTCTAGCGGGAGGACGGAATGAGCAGTTCTTC. It yields the protein CATSDTLAGGRNEQFF. The chain links TRBV24-1 to TRBJ2-1, with 11 positions matching TRBD2. The V gene end was trimmed by 3 bases and the J gene end by 7 bases; junction bases not matched to a gene: 7. In germline, CDR1 is KGHDR, CDR2 SFDVKD. The CDR3 is 16 amino acids.

This clone appeared once. The chain recombines TRBV7-2 with TRBJ1-4; D ambiguous. V was clipped by 4 bases and J by 0 bases, with 9 bases between them. The CDR3 is 15 amino acids. Germline V lookup: CDR1 SGHTA, CDR2 FQGNSA. CDR3 coding DNA: TGTGCCAGCAGCTGGAGGGTTTCAACTAATGAAAAACTGTTTTTT. As protein: CASSWRVSTNEKLFF.

This chain uses TRBV6-4 with TRBJ2-2; D unclear. Trimming removed 2 bases at V and 3 bases at J, with 4 bases between. This CDR3 has 13 amino acids. Germline V gene data show CDR1 as MRHNA and CDR2 as SNTAGT. The CDR3 region is CASSDGDTGELFF. The CDR3 nucleotides read TGTGCCAGCAGTGACGGAGACACCGGGGAGCTGTTTTTT.

The V and J genes are TRBV27 and TRBJ2-3; D unresolved. Germline V gene data show CDR1 as MNHEY and CDR2 as SMNVEV (reference sequence). The CDR3 runs to 14 residues. Deletions cut 0 bases from V and 6 bases from J, with 10 bases between. CDR3 in DNA: TGTGCCAGCAGTTTATCAGCCTATTCGGATACGCAGTATTTT. This codes for CASSLSAYSDTQYF.

This clone was observed once. The chain is built from TRBV4-2 and TRBJ2-2; 9 nucleotides match TRBD1. The CDR3 has 16 residues. V lost 5 bases, J lost 3 bases, and 7 bases stayed unmatched. Germline V gives CDR1 LGHNA, CDR2 YNFKEQ. CDR3 coding DNA: TGTGCCAGCAGCAACGGACAGGGGTGGGACACCGGGGAGCTGTTTTTT. Translation: CASSNGQGWDTGELFF.

There are a few counts of this clone. The chain recombines TRBV7-3 with TRBJ2-7; no clear D gene. The germline V gene encodes CDR1 SGHTA and CDR2 FQGTGA. The V and J ends lost 4 bases and 4 bases respectively, with 11 bases between them. The CDR3 covers 13 residues. CDR3 residues: CASSSQDGYEQYF. The CDR3 nucleotides read TGTGCCAGCAGCTCTCAGGACGGGTACGAGCAGTACTTC.

This sequence joins TRBV19 and TRBJ2-5, with D possibly TRBD1 on 6 matching bases. CDR1 is LNHDA, CDR2 SQIVND, per germline (reference sequence). Trimming pared 7 bases from V and 4 bases from J, leaving 19 bases between. The CDR3 is 15 residues long. CDR3 loop: CASTAQGSQGETQYF. DNA of the CDR3: TGTGCCAGTACCGCACAGGGTAGTCAAGGAGAGACCCAGTACTTC. The whole variable domain, remainder taken from reference TRBV19 and TRBJ2-5, is DGGITQSPKYLFRKEGQNVTLSCEQNLNHDAMYWYRQDPGQGLRLIYYSQIVNDFQKGDIAEGYSVSREKKESFPLTVTSAQKNPTAFYLCASTAQGSQGETQYFGPGTRLLVL.

The chain uses TRBV9 and TRBJ2-7; 7 bases fit TRBD1. There are 16 residues in the CDR3. With V trimmed by 4 bases and J by 7 bases, 17 bases remained unmatched. Germline CDR1 is SGDLS and CDR2 is YYNGEE. CDR3: CASSSYRTGNYGEQYF. Here the CDR3 DNA reads TGTGCCAGCAGCTCCTACCGGACAGGAAACTACGGGGAGCAGTACTTC.

The chain employs TRBV27 and TRBJ2-5, with D uncertain. Germline CDR1 is MNHEY and CDR2 is SMNVEV (reference sequence). The CDR3 has 14 amino acids. The V end was cut by 3 bases, the J end by 1 base, with 9 bases between. In DNA, the CDR3 is TGTGCCAGCAGTTTCTCAAGCCGCCAAGAGACCCAGTACTTC. Translation gives CASSFSSRQETQYF.

V and J are TRBV27 and TRBJ2-7; 8 bases are a match to TRBD2. Germline trimming cut 3 bases from V and 1 base from J; bases unmatched to any gene: 5. The length of the CDR3 is 15 residues. From germline, CDR1 is MNHEY and CDR2 SMNVEV (reference sequence). CDR3 coding DNA: TGTGCCAGCAGTTTCGAAGCGGGGGAATCCTACGAGCAGTACTTC. Its protein product is CASSFEAGESYEQYF.

The chain recombines TRBV4-2 with TRBJ1-5; D might be TRBD1 (6 bases). Between the trimmed V and J ends, which lost 4 bases and 6 bases, there was a span of 13 bases. CDR3 length: 14 amino acids. Per germline, CDR1 LGHNA and CDR2 YNFKEQ. The CDR3 bases are TGTGCCAGCAGCCGCGACAGGTTTAGTCAGCCCCAGCATTTT. This gives the protein CASSRDRFSQPQHF.